These T cell receptor beta chains were read from a single sample in a study of blood T cell repertoires in COVID-19. Sequencing was performed with immunoSEQ multiplex PCR; in TCRdb, only in-frame clones are kept and a portion is missing. Of some 71,000 clones listed, 90% are singletons. Sequenced sample: peripheral blood. These receptors came from a woman younger than 30 with acute or convalescent COVID-19. The CDR3 runs from the conserved cysteine through the conserved F or W. The D gene is left open where the match is weak. Expanded clones are given a class, and other clones once, few, many or no size at all.

. TRBJ1-6 TRBV5-8 . CASSLERQSPLHF TGTGCCAGCAGCTTGGAAAGACAGTCACCCCTCCACTTT
. TRBJ1-6 TRBV7-2 TRBD1 CASSSQGTDNSPLHF TGTGCCAGCAGCTCACAGGGGACCGATAATTCACCCCTCCACTTT
. TRBJ1-1 TRBV5-1 TRBD1 CASSPEDRGGTEAFF TGCGCCAGCAGCCCCGAGGACAGGGGAGGCACTGAAGCTTTCTTT
. TRBJ2-5 TRBV3-1/TRBV3-2 TRBD1 CASSQVQSGGQETQYF TGTGCCAGCAGCCAAGTCCAGTCAGGGGGCCAAGAGACCCAGTACTTC
. TRBJ1-4 TRBV27 TRBD1 CASSPSTGKFEKLFF TGTGCCAGCAGTCCGTCGACAGGGAAGTTTGAAAAACTGTTTTTT
. TRBJ1-1 TRBV5-1 . CASSQLTREGTEAFF TGCGCCAGCAGCCAACTCACCAGGGAGGGGACTGAAGCTTTCTTT
. TRBJ1-5 TRBV6-6 . CASSYEGGYQPQHF TGTGCCAGCAGTTACGAGGGAGGCTACCAGCCCCAGCATTTT
. TRBJ1-6 TRBV4-1 . CASSQGPRGGYSGSPLHF TGCGCCAGCAGCCAAGGTCCTAGGGGTGGCTATTCGGGCTCACCCCTCCACTTT
. TRBJ1-1 TRBV28 . CASSRDTYPTEAFF TGTGCCAGCAGCCGGGACACCTATCCCACTGAAGCTTTCTTT
. TRBJ1-2 TRBV9 . CASSVVLQGNGYTF TGTGCCAGCAGCGTAGTATTACAGGGAAATGGCTACACCTTC
. TRBJ2-2 TRBV18 . CASSPQQEDTGELFF TGTGCCAGCTCACCACAACAGGAAGACACCGGGGAGCTGTTTTTT
once TRBJ2-7 TRBV11-2 . CASRRAGADGSYEQYF TGTGCCAGCAGACGAGCAGGGGCAGATGGCTCCTACGAGCAGTACTTC
. TRBJ2-1 TRBV7-9 . CASSPVNTNEQFF TGTGCCAGCAGCCCCGTCAACACCAATGAGCAGTTCTTC
few TRBJ1-2 TRBV5-1 TRBD1 CASSPRDRNYGYTF TGCGCCAGCAGCCCCCGGGACAGGAACTATGGCTACACCTTC
. TRBJ1-2 TRBV6-2/TRBV6-3 . CASSYPTANYGYTF TGTGCCAGCAGTTACCCGACAGCTAACTATGGCTACACCTTC
. TRBJ1-1 TRBV28 . CASSSRVTEAFF TGTGCCAGCAGTTCGCGTGTAACTGAAGCTTTCTTT
. TRBJ1-6 TRBV11-2 . CASSLGTASSYNSPLHF TGTGCCAGCAGCTTAGGGACAGCGAGCTCCTATAATTCACCCCTCCACTTT
. TRBJ2-5 TRBV14 TRBD2 CASSRTRGGQETQYF TGTGCCAGCAGCCGGACTCGGGGGGGACAAGAGACCCAGTACTTC
. TRBJ1-1 TRBV5-1 . CASSRDRQVNTEAFF TGCGCCAGCAGCCGGGACCGACAGGTGAACACTGAAGCTTTCTTT
. TRBJ2-7 TRBV11-3 . CASSLEASDEQYF TGTGCCAGCAGCTTAGAGGCTAGCGACGAGCAGTACTTC
once TRBJ2-7 TRBV4-2 TRBD2 CASSQASGSYEQYF TGTGCCAGCAGCCAAGCTAGCGGGAGCTACGAGCAGTACTTC
. TRBJ1-1 TRBV19 TRBD1 CASSMTGVGPEAFF TGTGCCAGTAGTATGACAGGGGTCGGGCCTGAAGCTTTCTTT
. TRBJ1-1 TRBV19 . CASRLAGGTEAFF TGTGCCAGTAGGCTCGCAGGTGGGACTGAAGCTTTCTTT
. TRBJ1-6 TRBV28 . CASSFKYTDNSPLHF TGTGCCAGCAGTTTCAAATACACCGATAATTCACCCCTCCACTTT
. TRBJ2-7 TRBV11-2 TRBD2 CASSFNSGPSYEQYF TGTGCCAGCAGCTTTAATAGCGGGCCGTCCTACGAGCAGTACTTC